The rows below give T cell receptor beta chains drawn from one sample of a study of T cells in Graves' hyperthyroidism and ophthalmopathy. TCRdb independently ran MiXCR on the multiplex PCR reads; one entry per CDR3 protein. Of roughly 740,000 distinct CDR3 sequences in the sample, roughly 15% were seen once. Sequencing was carried out using blood. These receptors were obtained from a young man with Graves' hyperthyroidism. Both conserved end residues are part of each CDR3. D genes are given only for firm matches. Rows may omit the clone size; those that give it use once, few, many or a size class.

few,TRBJ2-1,TRBV4-3,TRBD2,TGCGCCAGCAGCCCAGCGGGGGAACGGGATGAGCAGTTCTTC,CASSPAGERDEQFF
few,TRBJ1-5,TRBV20-1,TRBD1,TGCAGTGTTAAGACAGGGGATCAGCCCCAGCATTTT,CSVKTGDQPQHF
NA,TRBJ2-3,TRBV14,NA,TGTGCCAGCAGAAAGGGAGATACGCAGTATTTT,CASRKGDTQYF
few,TRBJ1-1,TRBV4-3,NA,TGCGCCAGCAGCCAAGATTATAGGGTTAACACTGAAGCTTTCTTT,CASSQDYRVNTEAFF
many,TRBJ2-2,TRBV28,TRBD1,TGTGCCAGCAGTTCCCCCAGGGACAGGAACACCGGGGAGCTGTTTTTT,CASSSPRDRNTGELFF
NA,TRBJ2-1,TRBV2,NA,TGTGCCAGCGGGGGGGCCGGGGCCTACAATGAGCAGTTCTTC,CASGGAGAYNEQFF
NA,TRBJ2-5,TRBV25-1,TRBD2,TGTGCCAGCAGTGACCGGACTAGCGTAGAGACCCAGTACTTC,CASSDRTSVETQYF
NA,TRBJ2-2,TRBV6-2/TRBV6-3,NA,TGTGCCAGCAGTTACCAGAGGTACACCGGGGAGCTGTTTTTT,CASSYQRYTGELFF
few,TRBJ2-3,TRBV10-2,NA,TGCGCCATCTCTTCACGGGGGCGCACAGATACGCAGTATTTT,CAISSRGRTDTQYF
NA,TRBJ2-5,TRBV5-4,NA,TGTGCCAGCAGCTTGGAATTTAACAGCGGAGAGACCCAGTACTTC,CASSLEFNSGETQYF
many,TRBJ2-5,TRBV11-2,TRBD2,TGTGCCAGCAGCTTAGATTTACCATCGTTTAGCGGGAGGGTCGGAGAGACCCAGTACTTC,CASSLDLPSFSGRVGETQYF
NA,TRBJ2-5,TRBV19,NA,TGTGCCAGTAGAAAAGGCGCAAAACAAGAGACCCAGTACTTC,CASRKGAKQETQYF
many,TRBJ2-1,TRBV28,TRBD2,TGTGCCAGCAGCTCCTTCCTAGCGGGAGAGTACAATGAGCAGTTCTTC,CASSSFLAGEYNEQFF
many,TRBJ2-3,TRBV5-1,TRBD2,TGCGCCAGCAGCGCCACTCCTAGCGGAGGCGGGACAGATACGCAGTATTTT,CASSATPSGGGTDTQYF
NA,TRBJ2-5,TRBV2,NA,TGTGCCAGCAGTGAAGGGGTGAGACATCCTGTGTTGGACTTC,CASSEGVRHPVLDF
NA,TRBJ2-7,TRBV19,TRBD1,TGTGCCAGTAGTTTCGGCCCCGGACAGGACTACGAGCAGTACTTC,CASSFGPGQDYEQYF
NA,TRBJ1-5,TRBV6-1,NA,TGTGCCAGCAGCCAAGTGGGGGGGGCAGGCAATCAGCCCCAGCATTTT,CASSQVGGAGNQPQHF
few,TRBJ2-3,TRBV5-1,NA,TGCGCCAGCAGCTTAAGCCACCCCCAGGCAGATACGCAGTATTTT,CASSLSHPQADTQYF
NA,TRBJ2-1,TRBV9,NA,TGTGCCAGCAGCGGACCCGGTACAGGGTTCCACGAGCAGTTCTTC,CASSGPGTGFHEQFF
many,TRBJ2-7,TRBV6-1,NA,TGTGCCAGCAGCACCGGGACAAATACCTACGAGCAGTACTTC,CASSTGTNTYEQYF
NA,TRBJ2-7,TRBV10-3,TRBD2,TGTGCCACCGCCGGGACTAGCGTAGACGAGCAGTACTTC,CATAGTSVDEQYF
many,TRBJ1-1,TRBV28,NA,TGTGCCAGCAGTCCCCCTAGGGGGGGGCGGACTGAAGCTTTCTTT,CASSPPRGGRTEAFF
few,TRBJ2-5,TRBV29-1,TRBD2,TGCAGCGTGGGACTAGCGGTCCAAGAGACCCAGTACTTC,CSVGLAVQETQYF
many,TRBJ1-5,TRBV2,TRBD1,TGTGCCAGCAGGCAGACAGGGGACCTGCGGCAGCCCCAGCATTTT,CASRQTGDLRQPQHF
NA,TRBJ2-7,TRBV15,NA,TGTGCCACCAGCAGAGATAGGGCCTCCTACGAGCAGTACTTC,CATSRDRASYEQYF
NA,TRBJ2-7,TRBV28,TRBD2,TGTGCCAGCAGTTTCCCCGGCGGTAGCGGGAGCTACGAGCAGTACTTC,CASSFPGGSGSYEQYF
many,TRBJ1-5,TRBV15,TRBD1,TGTGCCACCAGCAGAGACCGAGGACAGGGGAATAACAATCAGCCCCAGCATTTT,CATSRDRGQGNNNQPQHF
few,TRBJ2-5,TRBV5-6,TRBD2,TGTGCCAGCAGCTTTGTAGCGGGAGACCGAGAGACCCAGTACTTC,CASSFVAGDRETQYF
few,TRBJ1-1,TRBV7-9,NA,TGTGCCAGCAGCTTAGGTGGACCGTATGAGGACACTGAAGCTTTCTTT,CASSLGGPYEDTEAFF
few,TRBJ2-3,TRBV15,TRBD2,TGTGCCACCAGCGCTAGCGGGAGGAGCACAGATACGCAGTATTTT,CATSASGRSTDTQYF
few,TRBJ2-7,TRBV5-1,NA,TGCGCCAGCAGCTTCGAAGAATACTACGAGCAGTACTTC,CASSFEEYYEQYF
few,TRBJ1-2,TRBV6-1,NA,TGTGCCAGCAGTGAAGAAAGCAGGCTCAACTATGGCTACACCTTC,CASSEESRLNYGYTF
few,TRBJ1-2,TRBV15,NA,TGTGCCACCAGCAGACGGGGCGGTAACTATGGCTACACCTTC,CATSRRGGNYGYTF
few,TRBJ1-1,TRBV7-9,TRBD1,TGTGCCAGCAGCTCTGTGGGGGACAGGAACACTGAAGCTTTCTTT,CASSSVGDRNTEAFF
NA,TRBJ2-3,TRBV10-3,TRBD2,TGTGCCATCAGTGAGCCTAGCGGGACGGGAGATACGCAGTATTTT,CAISEPSGTGDTQYF
many,TRBJ2-3,TRBV18,NA,TGTGCCAGCTCACCAAAGATAGCCCACACAGATACGCAGTATTTT,CASSPKIAHTDTQYF
few,TRBJ1-2,TRBV10-3,NA,TGTGCCATCACCGCGGGCAGTTTCTATGGCTACACCTTC,CAITAGSFYGYTF
NA,TRBJ2-2,TRBV12-3/TRBV12-4,TRBD2,TGTGCCAGCCGGGGACTAGCGGGAGCTCGGACCGGGGAGCTGTTTTTT,CASRGLAGARTGELFF
many,TRBJ2-7,TRBV6-1,TRBD1,TGTGCCCGGCCAGGGGCTCCGGGACAGGGTATCTACGAGCAGTACTTC,CARPGAPGQGIYEQYF
NA,TRBJ2-7,TRBV7-2,NA,TGTGCCAGCAGCTTAAGTGTGGGGGGGCTCTCCTACGAGCAGTACTTC,CASSLSVGGLSYEQYF
once,TRBJ1-5,TRBV9,NA,TGTGCCAGCAGCGTAGACGGCAGGAACAATCAGCCCCAGCATTTT,CASSVDGRNNQPQHF
many,TRBJ1-3,TRBV18,NA,TGTGCCAGCTCACTACAAGCCGGACGGAACTCTGGAAACACCATATATTTT,CASSLQAGRNSGNTIYF
NA,TRBJ2-7,TRBV5-1,NA,TGCGCCAGCAGCTTTAGGCAGGGTCGTTCCTACGAGCAGTACTTC,CASSFRQGRSYEQYF
NA,TRBJ1-3,TRBV5-1,TRBD1,TGCGCCAGCAGCCCGCAGGGGACAGGGGCTGGAAACACCATATATTTT,CASSPQGTGAGNTIYF
NA,TRBJ2-7,TRBV28,NA,TGTGCCAGCAGCGGGGGCGCGGGCGGGGACTACGAGCAGTACTTC,CASSGGAGGDYEQYF
NA,TRBJ2-1,TRBV9,NA,TGTGCCAGCAGCGTAAGCCAAAGCGGCAATGAGCAGTTCTTC,CASSVSQSGNEQFF
many,TRBJ2-3,TRBV11-2,NA,TGTGCCAGCAGCTTAACGGGACGTGATACGCAGTATTTT,CASSLTGRDTQYF
few,TRBJ2-1,TRBV19,NA,TGTGCCAGTAGTACGGGGGACAACCTCTACAATGAGCAGTTCTTC,CASSTGDNLYNEQFF